The rows below give T cell receptor beta chains drawn from one sample of a study of T cell responses to AZD1222 COVID-19 vaccine. TCRdb's copy holds only in-frame clones and misses some; the assay was immunoSEQ multiplex PCR. The repertoire holds about 98,000 clones, with roughly 86% as singletons. This material consisted of peripheral blood, taken on day 0 of AZD1222 vaccination. These receptors originate from an adult in good health. Both conserved end residues are part of each CDR3. The order of the fields is clone size, D gene, V gene, J gene, CDR3 DNA, CDR3 protein. A D gene is named only where the DNA matches it firmly. The size of a clone is reported for some rows only, either as once, few or many, or as a class for expanded clones.

>once|TRBD1|TRBV28|TRBJ2-1
TGTGCCAGCAGTTCTCGGACAGGAAGAACCCTGAATGAGCAGTTCTTC
CASSSRTGRTLNEQFF
>NA|NA|TRBV29-1|TRBJ2-1
TGCAGCGTTGGGGTATACAATGAGCAGTTCTTC
CSVGVYNEQFF
>NA|NA|TRBV28|TRBJ2-1
TGTGCCAGCAGTCCTCGGGAGCGACGGTTCTTC
CASSPRERRFF
>NA|NA|TRBV7-2|TRBJ1-5
TGTGCCAGCAGCTTAGGCGCTAGCAATCAGCCCCAGCATTTT
CASSLGASNQPQHF
>NA|NA|TRBV19|TRBJ1-1
TGTGCCAGTAGTATAGTAGGCCGGAACACTGAAGCTTTCTTT
CASSIVGRNTEAFF
>NA|TRBD2|TRBV9|TRBJ2-3
TGTGCCAGCAGCGTAGAACGCGGGAGGGTGTGGTCAGATACGCAGTATTTT
CASSVERGRVWSDTQYF
>NA|NA|TRBV3-1/TRBV3-2|TRBJ2-5
TGTGCCAGCAGCCCGGTTGGGGGGTACCAAGAGACCCAGTACTTC
CASSPVGGYQETQYF
>few|TRBD2|TRBV20-1|TRBJ2-3
TGCAGTGCTAGTCTCCGGGAGGGCCAGGCAGATACGCAGTATTTT
CSASLREGQADTQYF
>few|NA|TRBV14|TRBJ2-1
TGTGCCAGCAGTCCAATCACTTCGGTTGAATACAATGAGCAGTTCTTC
CASSPITSVEYNEQFF
>once|NA|TRBV7-9|TRBJ2-3
TGTGCCAGCAGCCCAAGAGATTACTCATATGGTACGCAGTATTTT
CASSPRDYSYGTQYF
>NA|NA|TRBV4-1|TRBJ1-4
TGCGCCAGCAGCCCCTTTGGGCTCACTAATGAAAAACTGTTTTTT
CASSPFGLTNEKLFF